The clone carrying this T cell receptor (beta chain) came up a few times. Its antigen is still unknown. V gave up 5 bases and J gave up 7 bases, with 11 bases separating them. This CDR3 region has 12 residues. CDR1 is SGHNT, CDR2 YENEEA, per germline. These data are taken from a study of cytotoxic CD8 clonotypes in ibrutinib-treated CLL. Study at large: Productive templates per sample averaged roughly 260,000; productive rearrangements, 94,082. Whole-study findings and limits: Clonality measured at baseline exceeded age-matched healthy donors, tracking circulating CD8+ T-cell counts. The study found clonality rose at ibrutinib response, then fell toward baseline at progression.

Sequenced by immunoSEQ multiplex PCR; TCRdb stores in-frame clones only, minus some. The data hold 90,000 to 150,000 clones, with about 53% observed a single time. The sample was PBMCs, taken after 24 months of ibrutinib treatment. This TCR derives from a human donor with chronic lymphocytic leukemia. V gene TRBV11-3 combines with J gene TRBJ1-1, with a weak D call TRBD1 (5 bases). The DNA for the CDR3 is TGTGCCAGCAGCCGGGACGGGGATGAAGCTTTCTTT. Translated, it gives CASSRDGDEAFF.